Listed below are T cell receptor beta chains from one sample, sequenced in a study of follicular helper T cells after annual influenza vaccination. The data were produced by immunoSEQ multiplex PCR, yet TCRdb's version contains in-frame clones alone and is incomplete. The sample has about 8,700 clones, about 81% seen once; the top ten hold over 4%. The source was CXCR5+ CD38- circulating T follicular helper cells from blood, collected 7 days after influenza vaccination. The source of these receptors is an adult who received the influenza vaccine. The CDR3 runs from the conserved cysteine through the conserved F or W. A D gene is named only where the DNA matches it firmly. Some rows have no size entry. The others give once, few or many, or a class for an expanded clone.

D	V	size	J	DNA	CDR3
-	TRBV4-2	-	TRBJ1-5	TGTGCCAGCAGCCAAGTTCAATCAGGGCAGCCCCAGCATTTT	CASSQVQSGQPQHF
-	TRBV7-2	-	TRBJ2-7	TGTGCCAGCAGCTTAGTTTCACGCGGCGAGCAGTACTTC	CASSLVSRGEQYF
TRBD2	TRBV6-1	once	TRBJ2-1	TGTGCCACCGGGGGGAGACAGCTCTACAATGAGCAGTTCTTC	CATGGRQLYNEQFF
-	TRBV5-4	-	TRBJ2-3	TGTGCCAGCAGCCAACAGGGCACAGATACGCAGTATTTT	CASSQQGTDTQYF
TRBD1	TRBV25-1	-	TRBJ1-3	TGTGCCAGCGGTGCAGGGGGGAACACCATATATTTT	CASGAGGNTIYF
TRBD2	TRBV28	-	TRBJ2-1	TGTGCCAGCAGTTCTTCCGGGACTAGCGGGGAGGAGCAGTTCTTC	CASSSSGTSGEEQFF
-	TRBV18	-	TRBJ1-2	TGTGCCAGCTCACCCCGTTTGATTTCGGGGGAATCAAATGGCTACACCTTC	CASSPRLISGESNGYTF
-	TRBV29-1	-	TRBJ1-2	TGCAGCGCCGGGGGGCGGGGGAGCATCTTC	CSAGGRGSIF
TRBD1	TRBV28	-	TRBJ2-2	TGTGCCAGCAACCCAGGGGGCCCCGGGGAGCTGTTTTTT	CASNPGGPGELFF
TRBD1	TRBV5-1	-	TRBJ2-3	TGCGCCAGCAGCTTGTTTCAGGGGGCCCATTCTAGCACAGATACGCAGTATTTT	CASSLFQGAHSSTDTQYF
-	TRBV20-1	-	TRBJ1-1	TGCAGTGCTAGAGCAGTAGGGGAAGCTTTCTTT	CSARAVGEAFF
TRBD1	TRBV18	-	TRBJ2-7	TGTGCCAGCTCATCCATTCCCGGGACAGAAGCCTACGAGCAGTACTTC	CASSSIPGTEAYEQYF
-	TRBV6-5	-	TRBJ2-5	TGTGCCAGCAGTAAGACCAGGGGACAGACCCAGTACTTC	CASSKTRGQTQYF
-	TRBV7-3	-	TRBJ2-5	TGTGCCAGCAGCTTAAGTTCCTTCGGAGAGACCCAGTACTTC	CASSLSSFGETQYF
-	TRBV30	-	TRBJ1-2	TGTGCCTGGAGTTTCAAACAGGGAGGGGGAGGCTATGGCTACACCTTC	CAWSFKQGGGGYGYTF
TRBD2	TRBV29-1	-	TRBJ2-1	TGCAGCGTTCGCCTTTCCGGGACTAGCGGGGGCAATGAGCAGTTCTTC	CSVRLSGTSGGNEQFF
-	TRBV7-9	-	TRBJ2-1	TGTGCCAGCAGTATACAGGGTTGGGAGCAGTTCTTC	CASSIQGWEQFF
-	TRBV7-9	few	TRBJ2-6	TGTGCCAGCAGCTTAGGCCCACAGGGAGCTGACGGGGCCAACGTCCTGACTTTC	CASSLGPQGADGANVLTF
-	TRBV5-6	-	TRBJ2-6	TGTGCCAGCAGCCACAGCTCTGGGGCCAACGTCCTGACTTTC	CASSHSSGANVLTF
-	TRBV19	-	TRBJ1-2	TGTGCCAGTAGTATCGATCGTTTAGTGGGCTACACCTTC	CASSIDRLVGYTF
-	TRBV28	-	TRBJ2-3	TGTGCCAGCAGTTTTGTAGGGAGCACAGATACGCAGTATTTT	CASSFVGSTDTQYF
-	TRBV7-8	-	TRBJ2-3	TGTGCCAGCAGCTTACGTCGCGGCTCTAGCACAGATACGCAGTATTTT	CASSLRRGSSTDTQYF
TRBD1	TRBV19	-	TRBJ1-6	TGTGCCAGTAGTAGGACAGGGTCCTCACCCCTCCACTTT	CASSRTGSSPLHF
-	TRBV19	-	TRBJ2-1	TGTGCCAGTAGGGGGACTGGGGTTGAGCAGTTCTTC	CASRGTGVEQFF
TRBD2	TRBV10-3	-	TRBJ2-3	TGTGCCATCAGTGCGACGGGGGGGCCCACAGATACGCAGTATTTT	CAISATGGPTDTQYF
-	TRBV10-2	few	TRBJ1-6	TGCGCCAGCCGGAGACAGGAGGATTCACCCCTCCACTTT	CASRRQEDSPLHF
-	TRBV30	-	TRBJ2-7	TGTGCCTGGAGTGTACCCACCAGGGAAGAGCAGTACTTC	CAWSVPTREEQYF
-	TRBV5-1	-	TRBJ2-3	TGCGCCAGCAGCTTGGACCCGCCAACAGATACGCAGTATTTT	CASSLDPPTDTQYF
-	TRBV16	-	TRBJ1-2	TGTGCCAGCAGCCCTACCCAGGGAGGGGGCTACACCTTC	CASSPTQGGGYTF
-	TRBV18	-	TRBJ1-1	TGTGCCAGCTCACCACTTCGGAACCCCACTGAAGCTTTCTTT	CASSPLRNPTEAFF
-	TRBV10-2	-	TRBJ2-7	TGCGCCAGCAGTGAAACGCTCTTGAACTACGAGCAGTACTTC	CASSETLLNYEQYF
-	TRBV2	-	TRBJ2-7	TGTGCCAGCAGTGACGACTATTTGCGTTTGAGGGCCCGAGCACTAACCTCCACCTACGAGCAGTACTTC	CASSDDYLRLRARALTSTYEQYF
TRBD2	TRBV2	-	TRBJ2-4	TGTGCCAGCACCAACCTACTAGCGGGGAGACTAGCCAAAAACATTCAGTACTTC	CASTNLLAGRLAKNIQYF
TRBD1	TRBV11-3	once	TRBJ2-3	TGTGCCAGCAGCCCCGCTTGGACAGGAGCTACGCAGTATTTT	CASSPAWTGATQYF
-	TRBV13	-	TRBJ1-4	TGTGCCAGCAGCTTCCGAGGCAGGGTGGAGGAAAAACTGTTTTTT	CASSFRGRVEEKLFF
-	TRBV19	-	TRBJ1-5	TGTGCCAGTAGTTCCGGGGGGGACAAGTACAATCAGCCCCAGCATTTT	CASSSGGDKYNQPQHF
TRBD1	TRBV4-2	-	TRBJ2-1	TGTGCCAGCAGCCAATCCAGTACCCGACAGGGGAACAATGAGCAGTTCTTC	CASSQSSTRQGNNEQFF
TRBD1	TRBV2	-	TRBJ1-5	TGTGCCAGCGGGATACAGGGGGCAGGGAATCAGCCCCAGCATTTT	CASGIQGAGNQPQHF
-	TRBV30	few	TRBJ2-6	TGTGCCTGGAGTGTATGGGGTTCTGGGGCCAACGTCCTGACTTTC	CAWSVWGSGANVLTF
TRBD1	TRBV7-2	-	TRBJ1-5	TGTGCCAGCAGCTCCCAGACAGGGGGCACTCAGCCCCAGCATTTT	CASSSQTGGTQPQHF
TRBD1	TRBV5-1	-	TRBJ2-7	TGCGCCAGCAGCTTGACGGGGACAGCCATCGGGCAGTACTTC	CASSLTGTAIGQYF
-	TRBV19	-	TRBJ1-2	TGTGCCAGTAGTACGCGATCGGACGGTGGCTACACCTTC	CASSTRSDGGYTF
TRBD2	TRBV29-1	-	TRBJ2-1	TGCAGCGTTGTCGGGGGGGGCGTAAACAATGAGCAGTTCTTC	CSVVGGGVNNEQFF
-	TRBV5-5	once	TRBJ2-5	TGTGCCAGCAGCTTCGTATTAGGGGAGACCCAGTACTTC	CASSFVLGETQYF
-	TRBV5-8	-	TRBJ1-4	TGTGCCAGCAGCCGTATATCGACCGGGGGACTGTTTTTT	CASSRISTGGLFF
-	TRBV2	once	TRBJ1-2	TGTGCCAGCATCGAGACTGGGGGACAACGGGCTAACTATGGCTACACCTTC	CASIETGGQRANYGYTF
TRBD2	TRBV11-2	-	TRBJ2-2	TGTGCCAGCACCTTAGCGGGGGCGTCAGACACCGGGGAGCTGTTTTTT	CASTLAGASDTGELFF
-	TRBV18	-	TRBJ2-7	TGTGCCAGCTCATCCGGGAACGAGCAGTACTTC	CASSSGNEQYF
-	TRBV29-1	-	TRBJ2-1	TGCAGCGTTGGAAATTCCGGTTACAATGAGCAGTTCTTC	CSVGNSGYNEQFF
-	TRBV15	-	TRBJ2-1	TGTGCCACCAGCACCCCGACCGGCACCCAAAACAATGAGCAGTTCTTC	CATSTPTGTQNNEQFF
-	TRBV9	-	TRBJ1-4	TGTGCCAGCAGCGTAGGTTTTGGTAGCACTAATGAAAAACTGTTTTTT	CASSVGFGSTNEKLFF
TRBD2	TRBV7-2	few	TRBJ2-7	TGTGCCAGCAGCTTATACAGCGGGGGGGCCTACGAGCAGTACTTC	CASSLYSGGAYEQYF
TRBD1	TRBV7-7	-	TRBJ2-7	TGTGCCAGCAGCCCCGACAGGGGCTACGAGCAGTACTTC	CASSPDRGYEQYF
TRBD2	TRBV7-2	-	TRBJ2-1	TGTGCCAGCAGCTTACGGGCCGGGGGGGGCAATGAGCAGTTCTTC	CASSLRAGGGNEQFF
TRBD2	TRBV4-1	-	TRBJ2-7	TGCGCCAGCAGCCGAAGGATGACTAGCGTATCCTACGAGCAGTACTTC	CASSRRMTSVSYEQYF
-	TRBV10-1	-	TRBJ1-1	TGCGCCAGCAGCGCCACGACAGGGAACACTGAAGCTTTCTTT	CASSATTGNTEAFF
-	TRBV11-3	-	TRBJ2-1	TGTGCCAGCAGCTCCAAAGGGGCGGACAGTTCCTACAATGAGCAGTTCTTC	CASSSKGADSSYNEQFF
-	TRBV28	-	TRBJ1-6	TGTGCCAGCAGTTTCCTGGCCCGCGGGGGGTCCCTCCACTTT	CASSFLARGGSLHF
TRBD2	TRBV7-2	-	TRBJ2-1	TGTGCCAGCAGCTCCTTTAGCGGGGGGACGAATGAGCAGTTCTTC	CASSSFSGGTNEQFF